This entry lists 21 T cell receptor beta chains sequenced from one sample in a study of blood T cell repertoires in COVID-19. Only in-frame clones appear in the TCRdb table, and some are missing; sequencing was by immunoSEQ multiplex PCR. This sample carries about 270,000 clones, approximately 82% of them seen once, and the ten largest clones take 5.7%. Specimen: peripheral blood. These TCRs come from a man older than 75 with acute or convalescent COVID-19.

This clone was counted only a few times. The chain combines TRBV2 with TRBJ2-1, with 10 nucleotides matching TRBD2. The CDR3 runs 16 residues. J was trimmed by 4 bases and V by 4 bases; bases with no gene match: 7. The germline CDR1 and CDR2 sequences are SNHLY and FYNNEI. CDR3 nucleotide sequence: TGTGCCAGCAGTGGGTCTAGCGGGGGCCTTTACAATGAGCAGTTCTTC. Translated, it gives CASSGSSGGLYNEQFF.

This chain uses TRBV30 with TRBJ1-4, with D perhaps TRBD1 (5 bases). The germline V gene encodes CDR1 GTSNPN and CDR2 SVGIG (reference sequence). CDR3 size: 13 residues. V was cut by 1 base and J by 4 bases, with 7 bases left in between. CDR3 residues: CAWSGGYNEKLFF. The DNA of the CDR3 is TGTGCCTGGAGTGGGGGCTATAATGAAAAACTGTTTTTT.

The rearrangement uses TRBV2 and TRBJ2-7; D is perhaps TRBD2 (6 bases). Germline V lookup: CDR1 SNHLY, CDR2 FYNNEI. V was cut by 9 bases and J by 7 bases, with 13 bases left in between. The CDR3 is 11 amino acids. CDR3 DNA sequence: TGTGCCAGTACTCTAGCGCGGGAGCAGTACTTC. Amino acid sequence: CASTLAREQYF. Complete variable domain (other parts from reference TRBV2 and TRBJ2-7): EPEVTQTPSHQVTQMGQEVILRCVPISNHLYFYWYRQILGQKVEFLVSFYNNEISEKSEIFDDQFSVERPDGSNFTLKIRSTKLEDSAMYFCASTLAREQYFGPGTRLTVT.

The chain couples TRBV10-3 to TRBJ1-2; 8 bases are shared with TRBD1. The CDR3 runs to 14 residues. Germline CDR1 ENHRY, CDR2 SYGVKD. V was pared by 6 bases and J by 6 bases, with 9 bases of the junction left unmatched. In DNA form, the CDR3 reads TGTGCCATCAGGGAGACAGGGGAAATCCATGGCTACACCTTC. This sequence encodes CAIRETGEIHGYTF.

This clone was found once. The rearrangement uses TRBV5-1 and TRBJ2-5, with D perhaps matching TRBD2 (6 bases). V was cut by 1 base and J by 2 bases, with 15 bases left in between. The CDR3 contains 16 residues. Germline values: CDR1 SGHRS, CDR2 YFSETQ. CDR3 in DNA: TGCGCCAGCAGCTTGCCCCGCGGGGTCGATCAAGAGACCCAGTACTTC. It specifies CASSLPRGVDQETQYF.

This clone was recorded once. This chain joins TRBV27 and TRBJ2-2; 8 bases line up with TRBD2. After removal of 6 bases from V and 4 bases from J, the junction contained 7 bases not matched to a gene. CDR3 length equals 15 residues. Germline V gene data show CDR1 as MNHEY and CDR2 as SMNVEV (reference sequence). CDR3 amino acids: CASRDRGGVTGELFF. CDR3 DNA: TGTGCCAGCAGGGACCGGGGGGGGGTCACCGGGGAGCTGTTTTTT.

This clone is a singleton in its sample. The chain links TRBV28 to TRBJ1-5, with D tentatively TRBD1 (6 bases). The germline V gene encodes CDR1 MDHEN and CDR2 SYDVKM. The CDR3 is 13 amino acids. Trimming took off 7 bases at V and 3 bases at J, with 10 bases between the two ends. CDR3 nucleotide sequence: TGTGCCAGCAAAGCAGGGGACAATCAGCCCCAGCATTTT. It is translated as CASKAGDNQPQHF.

This chain connects TRBV5-8 to TRBJ1-1; D perhaps matches TRBD1 (5 bases). Germline V gene lookup returns CDR1 SGHTS and CDR2 YDEGEE. The CDR3 contains 15 residues. V was cut by 1 base and J by 3 bases, with 13 bases left in between. The CDR3, as DNA: TGTGCCAGCAGCTTGTTTGCAGGGTGGGACACTGAAGCTTTCTTT. This gives the protein CASSLFAGWDTEAFF.

The V call is TRBV30, the J call TRBJ2-5; the D gene is possibly TRBD1 (7 bases). This CDR3 comprises 16 residues. V shed 3 bases and J shed 7 bases, with 24 bases lying between them. Germline lookup yields CDR1 GTSNPN and CDR2 SVGIG (reference sequence). The CDR3 sequence: CAWSGAGTASLGTQYF. CDR3 DNA sequence: TGTGCCTGGAGCGGGGCGGGGACAGCCTCCTTGGGGACCCAGTACTTC.

The chain couples TRBV5-4 to TRBJ1-2; no firm D call. Trimming removed 1 base from V and 4 bases from J, with 11 bases in between. Germline assignment: CDR1 SGHNT and CDR2 YYREEE (reference sequence). The CDR3 is 14 amino acids. The CDR3 here is CASSLTGGLYGYTF. CDR3 bases: TGTGCCAGCAGCTTGACGGGAGGGCTCTATGGCTACACCTTC. The entire variable domain, with the rest obtained from reference TRBV5-4 and TRBJ1-2, is as follows: ETGVTQSPTHLIKTRGQQVTLRCSSQSGHNTVSWYQQALGQGPQFIFQYYREEENGRGNFPPRFSGLQFPNYSSELNVNALELDDSALYLCASSLTGGLYGYTFGSGTRLTVV.

This clone was seen a single time. The J gene is TRBJ2-2, the V gene TRBV27; tentatively, D is TRBD1 (6 bases). V shed 5 bases and J shed 0 bases, with 10 bases lying between them. The CDR3 length is 15 residues. Germline-derived CDR1 and CDR2 are MNHEY and SMNVEV (reference sequence). CDR3 amino acids: CASSEGHPNTGELFF. As DNA, the CDR3 is TGTGCCAGCAGTGAGGGACACCCGAACACCGGGGAGCTGTTTTTT.

In its sample, this clone was seen a few times. V and J are TRBV28 and TRBJ1-5, with 8 bases identical to TRBD1. There are 15 residues in the CDR3. Per germline, CDR1 MDHEN and CDR2 SYDVKM. J lost 5 bases, V lost 7 bases, and 10 bases had no gene match. The CDR3 sequence: CASMETGAGYQPQHF. The DNA for the CDR3 is TGTGCCAGCATGGAGACAGGGGCGGGCTATCAGCCCCAGCATTTT.

The rearrangement joins TRBV5-4 to TRBJ2-1; TRBD1 might be the D (6 bases). Germline assignment: CDR1 SGHNT and CDR2 YYREEE (reference sequence). With 4 bases removed from V and 4 bases from J, the gap between germline ends came to 12 bases. The CDR3 length is 14 residues. Here the CDR3 reads CASSRDTTYNEQFF. The CDR3 coding sequence is TGTGCCAGCAGCCGGGACACAACTTACAATGAGCAGTTCTTC. The full variable domain, with the rest looked up from reference TRBV5-4 and TRBJ2-1, is ETGVTQSPTHLIKTRGQQVTLRCSSQSGHNTVSWYQQALGQGPQFIFQYYREEENGRGNFPPRFSGLQFPNYSSELNVNALELDDSALYLCASSRDTTYNEQFFGPGTRLTVL.

This clone has just one count. The CDR3 loop reads CATKAGTSVTNEQFF. In DNA form, the CDR3 reads TGCGCCACCAAGGCCGGGACTAGCGTCACGAATGAGCAGTTCTTC. The V call is TRBV5-1, the J call TRBJ2-1, with 10 bases fitting TRBD2. CDR3 size: 15 residues. V trimming: 9 bases; J trimming: 7 bases; junction bases outside the gene matches: 13. In germline, CDR1 is SGHRS, CDR2 YFSETQ.

This clone was counted once. The chain carries TRBV19 and TRBJ1-5; D is perhaps TRBD1 (6 bases). CDR3 length: 14 residues. V was cut by 5 bases and J by 5 bases, with 13 bases left in between. Looked up from germline, CDR1 is LNHDA and CDR2 is SQIVND (reference sequence). The DNA for the CDR3 is TGTGCCAGTAGTCCCACAGGGACCCATCAGCCCCAGCATTTT. Its translation is CASSPTGTHQPQHF.

The chain recombines TRBV10-3 with TRBJ2-1, with 8 bases that match TRBD2. There are 19 residues in the CDR3. Germline-derived CDR1 and CDR2 are ENHRY and SYGVKD. The ends lost 0 bases at V and 4 bases at J; junction bases unmatched: 14. CDR3 bases: TGTGCCATCAGTGAGTCGACGGCGGCAAGGACTAGCAGATACAATGAGCAGTTCTTC. Translation: CAISESTAARTSRYNEQFF.

The genes are TRBV28 and TRBJ1-4; D is ambiguous. This CDR3 region has 13 residues. Per the germline V gene, CDR1 is MDHEN and CDR2 is SYDVKM. With 7 bases removed from V and 11 bases from J, the gap between germline ends came to 17 bases. The CDR3 nucleotides read TGTGCCAGCAAAAGTAACCTAATGAGGAAACTGTTTTTT. Translation: CASKSNLMRKLFF.

This chain links TRBV5-1 with TRBJ2-5; D is unresolved. From germline, CDR1 is SGHRS and CDR2 YFSETQ. This CDR3 has 14 amino acids. Trimming removed 0 bases at V and 5 bases at J, with 11 bases between. CDR3 sequence (DNA): TGCGCCAGCAGCTTGGAGCCGGCCAGGGAGACCCAGTACTTC. It yields the protein CASSLEPARETQYF. The whole variable domain, remainder taken from reference TRBV5-1 and TRBJ2-5, is KAGVTQTPRYLIKTRGQQVTLSCSPISGHRSVSWYQQTPGQGLQFLFEYFSETQRNKGNFPGRFSGRQFSNSRSEMNVSTLELGDSALYLCASSLEPARETQYFGPGTRLLVL.

The CDR3 nucleotides read TGTGCCAGCAGCCAGGACAGCCGAGGAAACACCATATATTTT. Translated, it gives CASSQDSRGNTIYF. The chain carries TRBV7-8 and TRBJ1-3; possible D gene TRBD1, 6 bases. The CDR3 has 14 amino acids. Germline CDR1 and CDR2: SGHVS and FQNEAQ. Trimming left V 5 bases short and J 4 bases short, with 12 bases between.

The chain couples TRBV3-1 (or the pseudogene TRBV3-2) to TRBJ2-3; TRBD2 agrees at 12 bases. After removal of 3 bases from V and 6 bases from J, the junction contained 16 bases not matched to a gene. This CDR3 comprises 19 residues. CDR1 and CDR2 from the germline V gene are LGHDT and YNNKEL (reference sequence). CDR3 DNA: TGTGCCAGCAGCCATAGTTCCCTAGCGGGAGGGCCCTTCCAGGATACGCAGTATTTT. Translated, it gives CASSHSSLAGGPFQDTQYF.

This clone has more than one count but fewer than ten. V gene TRBV5-6 combines with J gene TRBJ2-3; 13 bases match TRBD2. The CDR3 contains 17 residues. CDR1 and CDR2 (germline): SGHDT, YYEEEE. Trimming at V came to 1 base and at J to 6 bases, leaving 8 bases not matched to a gene. CDR3 in amino acids: CASSLRGLAGLGDTQYF. CDR3 nucleotides: TGTGCCAGCAGCTTGAGGGGACTAGCGGGGCTGGGGGATACGCAGTATTTT.